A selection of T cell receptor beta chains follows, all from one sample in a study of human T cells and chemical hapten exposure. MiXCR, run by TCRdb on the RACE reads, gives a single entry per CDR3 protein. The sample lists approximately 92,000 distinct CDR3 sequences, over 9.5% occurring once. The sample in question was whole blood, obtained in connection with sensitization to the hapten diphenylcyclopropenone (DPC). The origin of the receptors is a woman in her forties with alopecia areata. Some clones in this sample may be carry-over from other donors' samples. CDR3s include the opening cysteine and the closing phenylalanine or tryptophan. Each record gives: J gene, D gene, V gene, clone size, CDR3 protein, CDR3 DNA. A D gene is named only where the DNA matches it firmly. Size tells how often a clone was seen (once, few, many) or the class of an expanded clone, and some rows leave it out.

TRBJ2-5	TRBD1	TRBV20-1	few	CSAIRQGQETQYF	TGCAGTGCTATCCGACAGGGACAAGAGACCCAGTACTTC
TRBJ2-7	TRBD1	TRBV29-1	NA	CSEPGTDSYEQYF	TGCAGCGAGCCCGGGACAGACTCCTACGAGCAGTACTTC
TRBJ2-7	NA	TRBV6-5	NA	CATPDSSYEQYF	TGTGCCACGCCGGACAGCTCCTACGAGCAGTACTTC
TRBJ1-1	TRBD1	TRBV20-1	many	CSARNRQGGTEAFF	TGCAGTGCTAGAAACAGACAGGGAGGGACTGAAGCTTTCTTT
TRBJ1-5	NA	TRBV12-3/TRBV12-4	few	CASSSMRYNQPQHF	TGTGCCAGCAGTTCGATGAGGTACAATCAGCCCCAGCATTTT
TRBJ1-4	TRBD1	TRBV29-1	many	CSATGTENEKLFF	TGCAGCGCAACCGGGACAGAGAATGAAAAACTGTTTTTT
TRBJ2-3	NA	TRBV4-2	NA	CASGINPGVGTDTQYF	TGTGCCAGCGGCATCAACCCAGGGGTCGGCACAGATACGCAGTATTTT
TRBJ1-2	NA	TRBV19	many	CASSIISQGGGYTF	TGTGCCAGTAGTATTATCTCGCAAGGTGGAGGCTACACCTTC
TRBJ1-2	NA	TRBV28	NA	CASSFNRQGTNYGYTF	TGTGCCAGCAGTTTTAATCGTCAGGGGACAAACTATGGCTACACCTTC
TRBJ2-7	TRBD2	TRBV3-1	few	CASSQGPPPMVGGSFLFEQYF	TGTGCCAGCAGCCAAGGACCCCCTCCCATGGTAGGCGGGAGCTTTTTATTCGAGCAGTACTTC
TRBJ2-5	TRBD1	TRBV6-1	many	CASSTRQGSSETQYF	TGTGCCAGCAGCACCAGACAGGGCTCATCGGAGACCCAGTACTTC
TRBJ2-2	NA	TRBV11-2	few	CASSLGVQEITGELFF	TGTGCCAGCAGCTTAGGTGTTCAGGAAATAACCGGGGAGCTGTTTTTT
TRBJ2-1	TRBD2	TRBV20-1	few	CSASGSGRGSYNEQFF	TGCAGTGCTAGTGGTAGCGGGAGAGGGTCCTACAATGAGCAGTTCTTC
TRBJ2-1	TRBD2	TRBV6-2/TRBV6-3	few	CASSTGLAGVNEQFF	TGTGCCAGCAGTACGGGACTAGCGGGGGTCAATGAGCAGTTCTTC
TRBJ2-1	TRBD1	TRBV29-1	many	CSVEEGQGTEQFF	TGCAGCGTTGAAGAGGGACAGGGCACTGAGCAGTTCTTC
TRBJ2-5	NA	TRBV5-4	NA	CASSGGGPGETQYF	TGTGCCAGCAGCGGAGGAGGGCCTGGGGAGACCCAGTACTTC
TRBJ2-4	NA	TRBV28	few	CASSRAVSQLNDIQYF	TGTGCCAGCAGCCGGGCGGTTAGCCAACTAAATGACATTCAGTACTTC
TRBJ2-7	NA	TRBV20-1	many	CSARVSSYEQYF	TGCAGTGCTAGAGTAAGCTCCTACGAGCAGTACTTC
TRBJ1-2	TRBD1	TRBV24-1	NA	CATSGQGASGYTF	TGTGCCACCAGTGGGCAGGGGGCTAGTGGCTACACCTTC
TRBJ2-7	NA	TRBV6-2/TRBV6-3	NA	CASSYGRSSYEQYF	TGTGCCAGCAGTTATGGAAGGAGCTCCTACGAGCAGTACTTC
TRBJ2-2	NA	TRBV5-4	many	CASSSGSGPGELFF	TGTGCCAGCAGCTCCGGGAGCGGCCCCGGGGAGCTGTTTTTT
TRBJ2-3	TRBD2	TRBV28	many	CASTREGLAGGADTQYF	TGTGCCAGCACCAGGGAGGGACTAGCGGGAGGAGCGGATACGCAGTATTTT
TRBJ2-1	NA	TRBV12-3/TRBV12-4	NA	CASMSRAGMYNEQFF	TGTGCCAGCATGTCCCGAGCGGGTATGTACAATGAGCAGTTCTTC
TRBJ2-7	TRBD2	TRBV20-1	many	CSAYTSGISSYEQYF	TGCAGTGCTTATACTAGCGGGATCAGCTCCTACGAGCAGTACTTC
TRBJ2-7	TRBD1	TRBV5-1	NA	CASSLDYRGSPYEQYF	TGCGCCAGCAGCTTGGATTACAGGGGCAGCCCCTACGAGCAGTACTTC
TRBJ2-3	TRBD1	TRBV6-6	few	CASSYPNRGTDTQYF	TGTGCCAGCAGTTACCCGAACAGGGGTACAGATACGCAGTATTTT
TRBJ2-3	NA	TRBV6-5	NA	CASSYRVSTDTQYF	TGTGCCAGCAGTTACCGGGTGAGCACAGATACGCAGTATTTT
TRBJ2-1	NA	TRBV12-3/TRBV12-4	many	CASSQYNEQFF	TGTGCCAGCAGTCAATACAATGAGCAGTTCTTC
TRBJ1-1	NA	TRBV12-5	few	CASGPRADTEAFF	TGTGCTAGTGGCCCTAGGGCCGACACTGAAGCTTTCTTT
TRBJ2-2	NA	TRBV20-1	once	CSARADLATGELFF	TGCAGTGCTAGAGCGGATCTAGCCACCGGGGAGCTGTTTTTT
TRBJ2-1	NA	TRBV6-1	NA	CASSEFGGAFSYNEQFF	TGTGCCAGCAGTGAATTCGGGGGCGCTTTCTCCTACAATGAGCAGTTCTTC
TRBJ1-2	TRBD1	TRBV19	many	CASRTGTGDGYTF	TGTGCCAGTCGGACCGGGACAGGGGACGGCTACACCTTC
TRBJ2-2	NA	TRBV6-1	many	CASTRDTTTGELFF	TGTGCCAGCACCCGGGACACAACGACCGGGGAGCTGTTTTTT
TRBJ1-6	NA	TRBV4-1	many	CASSLRTDGIRRPLHF	TGCGCCAGCAGCCTACGGACCGACGGAATAAGACGACCCCTCCACTTT
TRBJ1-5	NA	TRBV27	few	CASSTGTINQPQHF	TGTGCCAGCAGCACCGGGACCATCAATCAGCCCCAGCATTTT
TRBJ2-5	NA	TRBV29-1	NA	CSVKEAVGETQYF	TGCAGCGTTAAAGAGGCGGTTGGAGAGACCCAGTACTTC
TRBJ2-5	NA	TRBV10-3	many	CAISDSRAETQYF	TGTGCCATCAGTGACAGCCGAGCGGAGACCCAGTACTTC
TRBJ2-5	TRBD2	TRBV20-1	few	CSARDGGGQETQYF	TGCAGTGCTAGAGATGGGGGGGGACAAGAGACCCAGTACTTC
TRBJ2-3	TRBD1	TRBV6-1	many	CASPSYTGTGTDTQYF	TGTGCCAGCCCTTCCTACACCGGGACAGGCACAGATACGCAGTATTTT
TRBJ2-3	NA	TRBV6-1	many	CASKIFRTHTDTQYF	TGTGCCAGCAAAATTTTCCGGACACACACAGATACGCAGTATTTT
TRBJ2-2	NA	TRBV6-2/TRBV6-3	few	CASRQAGLTGELFF	TGTGCCAGCCGTCAGGCGGGTCTTACCGGGGAGCTGTTTTTT
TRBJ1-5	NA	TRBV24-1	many	CATSDRTRDQPQHF	TGTGCCACCAGTGATCGGACCCGTGATCAGCCCCAGCATTTT
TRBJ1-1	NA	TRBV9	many	CASSVGGPNTEAFF	TGTGCCAGCAGCGTAGGAGGGCCGAACACTGAAGCTTTCTTT
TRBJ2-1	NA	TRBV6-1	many	CASSEAGRLWDEQFF	TGTGCCAGCAGTGAAGCGGGACGCCTCTGGGATGAGCAGTTCTTC
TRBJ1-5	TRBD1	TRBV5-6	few	CASSLGPPDRGYQPQHF	TGTGCCAGCAGCTTGGGACCCCCGGACAGGGGGTATCAGCCCCAGCATTTT